Reported below is one T cell receptor (beta chain). This record belongs to a study of blood T cell repertoires in COVID-19. Study in general: The United States, Italy and Spain supplied acute and convalescent COVID-19 samples. T cells, B-cell-depleted T cells, or PBMCs provided the cDNA or gDNA that served as material.

In the original processing: Estimation of nucleated cell counts relied on the amplification of reference gene primers. The method was immunoSEQ multiplex PCR; TCRdb's version includes in-frame clones alone and lacks a portion of them. V, J and clone size were drawn from that table, and D and trimming were deduced from the DNA. The sample carries about 200,000 clones, around four fifths recorded once. CDR1 is MDHEN, CDR2 SYDVKM, per germline. The CDR3 runs to 11 residues. V was cut by 5 bases and J by 5 bases, with 7 bases left in between. Sample: peripheral blood. The sequence was collected from a middle-aged woman with active or convalescent COVID-19. The rearrangement links TRBV28 to TRBJ2-7, with D possibly TRBD1 on 6 matching bases. This CDR3 reads CASSPGDEQYF. DNA for the CDR3: TGTGCCAGCAGTCCAGGGGACGAGCAGTACTTC.